Below, 28 T cell receptor beta chains from the same sample are listed, as sequenced in a study of blood T cell repertoires in COVID-19. Only in-frame clones appear in the TCRdb table, and some are missing; sequencing was by immunoSEQ multiplex PCR. The sample shows some 73,000 clones, 75% to 85% of them seen only once. Sequencing was done on a sample of peripheral blood. These receptors came from a man in his fifties or sixties with COVID-19, enrolled during active disease.

V usage is TRBV20-1 and J usage is TRBJ2-1; D might be TRBD1 (5 bases). The V end lost 3 bases, the J end lost 1 base, and 7 bases lay between the germline ends. CDR3 size: 13 residues. Germline V CDR1 and CDR2: DFQATT, SNEGSKA (reference sequence). CDR3 coding DNA: TGCAGTGCTAGTCGACAGTCCTACAATGAGCAGTTCTTC. Its translation is CSASRQSYNEQFF.

The rearrangement links TRBV4-2 to TRBJ2-3, with TRBD1 matching over 7 bases. The junction had 25 bases not matched to a gene; V was cut back by 7 bases and J by 3 bases. The CDR3 covers 20 residues. Per germline, CDR1 LGHNA and CDR2 YNFKEQ. The CDR3 sequence: CASTLGGFIPGAQGTDTQYF. CDR3 DNA sequence: TGTGCCAGCACCCTAGGAGGCTTTATTCCTGGAGCACAGGGGACAGATACGCAGTATTTT.

This clone was counted only a few times. The chain combines TRBV2 with TRBJ1-3, with 8 positions matching TRBD1. The length of the CDR3 is 15 residues. Germline CDR1 is SNHLY and CDR2 is FYNNEI. V lost 1 base and J lost 6; bases outside the gene matches: 5. CDR3 in amino acids: CASSEGPRGPNTIYF. The CDR3 nucleotides read TGTGCCAGCAGTGAAGGTCCCAGGGGGCCAAACACCATATATTTT.

V and J are TRBV5-4 and TRBJ2-5, with 7 bases that match TRBD1. This CDR3 has 13 residues. Germline CDR1 is SGHNT and CDR2 is YYREEE (reference sequence). J was trimmed by 5 bases and V by 3 bases; bases with no gene match: 4. The CDR3 is CASSSDREETQYF. CDR3 coding DNA: TGTGCCAGCAGCTCAGACAGGGAGGAGACCCAGTACTTC.

The V call is TRBV29-1, the J call TRBJ1-1; 8 bases fit TRBD1. J lost 1 base, V lost 7 bases, and 5 bases had no gene match. The CDR3 has 13 residues. Germline V gene lookup returns CDR1 SQVTM and CDR2 ANQGSEA. CDR3 region: CSARQGSNTEAFF. The CDR3 nucleotides are TGCAGCGCCCGACAGGGGTCGAACACTGAAGCTTTCTTT.

This chain connects TRBV19 to TRBJ1-1; TRBD1 agrees at 11 bases. The V and J ends lost 3 bases and 2 bases, in that order; junction bases with no gene match: 5. Germline V CDR1 and CDR2: LNHDA, SQIVND (reference sequence). The CDR3 is 16 residues long. The CDR3 reads CASSIGTGGLNTEAFF. CDR3 DNA sequence: TGTGCCAGTAGTATTGGGACAGGGGGGCTCAACACTGAAGCTTTCTTT.

The rearrangement joins TRBV5-1 to TRBJ1-4; 10 positions match TRBD1. The CDR3 totals 15 residues. Germline CDR1 reads SGHRS; CDR2 reads YFSETQ. J gave up 13 bases and V 0 bases, and 9 bases lay outside the gene matches. The CDR3 is CASSLGGQGLGRLFF. The CDR3 coding sequence is TGCGCCAGCAGCTTGGGGGGACAGGGGCTTGGGAGACTGTTTTTT.

The chain employs TRBV27 and TRBJ2-1; D might be TRBD2 (6 bases). The germline V gene has CDR1 MNHEY and CDR2 SMNVEV (reference sequence). Trimming pared 3 bases from V and 6 bases from J, leaving 15 bases between. This CDR3 is built from 15 residues. The chain's CDR3 is CASSFQTRVRNEQFF. As DNA, the CDR3 is TGTGCCAGCAGTTTCCAGACTAGGGTGCGCAATGAGCAGTTCTTC.

This clone was counted once. The chain links TRBV19 to TRBJ1-4; D is undetermined. The germline CDR1 and CDR2 sequences are LNHDA and SQIVND (reference sequence). The CDR3 contains 15 residues. V was clipped by 5 bases and J by 4 bases, with 14 bases between them. The CDR3 nucleotides read TGTGCCAGTAGTCCTAGCGGCAGCCTTAATGAAAAACTGTTTTTT. Protein: CASSPSGSLNEKLFF.

The chain combines TRBV14 with TRBJ2-7, with 7 bases that match TRBD1. V lost 1 base and J lost 5; bases outside the gene matches: 5. The CDR3 contains 14 residues. From germline, CDR1 is SGHDN and CDR2 FVKESK. Here the CDR3 DNA reads TGTGCCAGCAGCCAAGCGACAGGGTTCAACGAGCAGTACTTC. Amino acid sequence: CASSQATGFNEQYF.

The rearrangement joins TRBV2 to TRBJ1-3, with 7 positions matching TRBD1. The trim removed 4 bases at V and 2 bases at J, leaving 2 bases unmatched. The CDR3 spans 14 residues. Germline V gene data show CDR1 as SNHLY and CDR2 as FYNNEI. In DNA, the CDR3 is TGTGCCAGCAGTGGACAGGGTACTGGAAACACCATATATTTT. Translating it yields CASSGQGTGNTIYF. Complete variable domain (other parts from reference TRBV2 and TRBJ1-3): EPEVTQTPSHQVTQMGQEVILRCVPISNHLYFYWYRQILGQKVEFLVSFYNNEISEKSEIFDDQFSVERPDGSNFTLKIRSTKLEDSAMYFCASSGQGTGNTIYFGEGSWLTVV.

CDR3 in amino acids: CASSRTSGRSSYEQYF. The DNA of the CDR3 is TGCGCCAGCAGCCGGACTAGCGGGAGGTCCTCCTACGAGCAGTACTTC. The chain is built from TRBV5-1 and TRBJ2-7; the match to TRBD2 covers 14 bases. The length of the CDR3 is 16 residues. CDR1 and CDR2 (germline): SGHRS, YFSETQ. J was trimmed by 0 bases and V by 4 bases; bases with no gene match: 3.

The CDR3 spells CASRRAGDVYGYTF. In DNA form, the CDR3 reads TGTGCCAGCCGACGGGCAGGGGACGTCTATGGCTACACCTTC. The chain uses TRBV14 and TRBJ1-2, with D tentatively TRBD1 (6 bases). The CDR3 contains 14 residues. The germline V and J ends were trimmed by 8 bases and 4 bases, with 17 bases remaining between them. Looked up from germline, CDR1 is SGHDN and CDR2 is FVKESK.

V usage is TRBV6-5 and J usage is TRBJ1-2; 9 bases map to TRBD1. The V segment lost 4 bases and the J segment 7 bases; nucleotides outside the gene matches: 4. Germline V gives CDR1 MNHEY, CDR2 SVGAGI. The CDR3 is 13 residues long. In DNA, the CDR3 is TGTGCCAGCAGTTCGGGACAGGGAGTTGGCTACACCTTC. Translated: CASSSGQGVGYTF.

The table lists this clone with a few counts. In DNA form, the CDR3 reads TGCAGCGTTGCAAGGGGTAACGAGCAGTACTTC. Protein: CSVARGNEQYF. The rearrangement links TRBV29-1 to TRBJ2-7; TRBD1 might be the D (5 bases). Trimming removed 4 bases from V and 5 bases from J, with 9 bases in between. Germline loops: CDR1 SQVTM, CDR2 ANQGSEA. The CDR3 spans 11 residues.

This clone showed up just a few times. This chain joins TRBV6-6 and TRBJ1-4; no definite D call. Germline V gene sequence: CDR1 MNHNY, CDR2 SVGAGI (reference sequence). The CDR3 spans 14 residues. Trimming shortened V by 1 base and J by 5 bases, and 8 bases separated the two germline ends. The CDR3 DNA follows: TGTGCCAGCAGTTACTGGCCGCGGAATGAAAAACTGTTTTTT. It is translated as CASSYWPRNEKLFF.

This rearrangement joins TRBV11-3 to TRBJ2-2, with TRBD1 as a possible D gene (6 bases). Germline CDR1 is SGHNT and CDR2 is YENEEA. Trimming shortened V by 2 bases and J by 4 bases, and 14 bases separated the two germline ends. CDR3 size: 16 residues. The CDR3 DNA follows: TGTGCCAGCAGCTTACTGGGGGCCTCCTCCACCGGGGAGCTGTTTTTT. Its protein product is CASSLLGASSTGELFF.

V usage is TRBV13 and J usage is TRBJ1-6, with 7 bases aligning to TRBD1. V lost 1 base, J lost 13 bases, and 4 bases stayed unmatched. The germline V gene encodes CDR1 PRHDT and CDR2 FYEKMQ (reference sequence). The CDR3 runs 13 residues. The CDR3: CASSLEGAQPLHF. The CDR3 bases are TGTGCCAGCAGCTTAGAGGGGGCCCAGCCCCTCCACTTT.

The rearrangement links TRBV5-4 to TRBJ1-4; D is possibly TRBD1 (6 bases). The CDR3 has 16 residues. With 0 bases removed from V and 3 bases from J, the gap between germline ends came to 12 bases. Germline assignment: CDR1 SGHNT and CDR2 YYREEE (reference sequence). The CDR3 DNA sequence: TGTGCCAGCAGCTTGGATGGGGGCTCATCTAATGAAAAACTGTTTTTT. Amino acid sequence: CASSLDGGSSNEKLFF.

J is TRBJ1-6 and V is TRBV30; 7 bases are shared with TRBD1. Germline trimming cut 6 bases from V and 10 bases from J; bases unmatched to any gene: 9. The CDR3 is 13 residues long. The germline V gene encodes CDR1 GTSNPN and CDR2 SVGIG (reference sequence). The CDR3 DNA reads as TGTGCCTGCTACGAGGGGGCGCGATCACCCCTCCACTTT. It is translated as CACYEGARSPLHF.

V and J are TRBV7-3 and TRBJ2-1; 9 nucleotides line up with TRBD1. The V and J ends lost 4 bases and 7 bases, in that order; junction bases with no gene match: 11. Looked up from germline, CDR1 is SGHTA and CDR2 is FQGTGA. CDR3 length: 16 residues. This chain's CDR3 is CASSSQGTGLRNEQFF. The CDR3 DNA sequence: TGTGCCAGCAGCTCCCAAGGGACAGGGCTCAGGAATGAGCAGTTCTTC.

The chain recombines TRBV2 with TRBJ2-1; 10 bases line up with TRBD2. The germline V gene encodes CDR1 SNHLY and CDR2 FYNNEI. The CDR3 runs to 14 residues. J gave up 9 bases and V 2 bases, and 4 bases lay outside the gene matches. The CDR3 region has the DNA TGTGCCAGCAGTGAAAAGTTAGCGGGAGGTGAGCAGTTCTTC. As protein: CASSEKLAGGEQFF.

This clone has a single count. The chain employs TRBV7-3 and TRBJ2-1; TRBD1 matches 7 bases. The CDR3 consists of 16 residues. The V and J ends lost 0 bases and 6 bases, in that order; junction bases with no gene match: 8. The germline V gene encodes CDR1 SGHTA and CDR2 FQGTGA. The CDR3 region is CASSLTGTVVTNEQFF. For the CDR3, the DNA is TGTGCCAGCAGCTTAACCGGGACAGTTGTTACCAATGAGCAGTTCTTC.

The rearrangement joins TRBV27 to TRBJ1-4; perhaps TRBD1 as D (5 bases). V was pared by 6 bases and J by 3 bases, with 11 bases between. This CDR3 has 14 residues. The germline V gene has CDR1 MNHEY and CDR2 SMNVEV (reference sequence). CDR3 in DNA: TGTGCCAGCAGGACCGGACAAGCTAATGAAAAACTGTTTTTT. This translates into CASRTGQANEKLFF.

The chain recombines TRBV9 with TRBJ1-2; 8 bases align to TRBD1. The CDR3 has 14 amino acids. CDR1 SGDLS and CDR2 YYNGEE come from the germline V gene. V lost 4 bases, J lost 4 bases, and 6 bases stayed unmatched. CDR3 sequence: CASSPPGQVYGYTF. DNA for the CDR3: TGTGCCAGCAGCCCCCCGGGACAGGTCTATGGCTACACCTTC.

The chain has TRBV6-5 and TRBJ1-2, with TRBD1 matching 9 bases. Germline V gives CDR1 MNHEY, CDR2 SVGAGI. This CDR3 has 15 amino acids. The V segment lost 6 bases and the J segment 8 bases; nucleotides outside the gene matches: 13. The CDR3 bases are TGTGCCAGCAGCCACTCCACAGGGGGCGGTTACGGCTACACCTTC. Encoded protein: CASSHSTGGGYGYTF.

This clone came up once. The V and J genes are TRBV7-9 and TRBJ2-7; 7 nucleotides align to TRBD1. From germline, CDR1 is SEHNR and CDR2 FQNEAQ (reference sequence). V lost 1 base and J lost 5; bases outside the gene matches: 5. The CDR3 loop spans 14 amino acids. The CDR3 region is CASSLVLGGHEQYF. DNA of the CDR3: TGTGCCAGCAGCTTAGTTTTAGGGGGCCACGAGCAGTACTTC.

This clone was observed a few times. V gene TRBV3-1 (or the pseudogene TRBV3-2) combines with J gene TRBJ2-7, with D perhaps TRBD2 (7 bases). CDR1 is LGHDT and CDR2 is YNNKEL in the germline V gene (reference sequence). The CDR3 contains 15 residues. Trimming pared 3 bases from V and 3 bases from J, leaving 15 bases between. CDR3 sequence: CASSQGAGEGYEQYF. The CDR3 bases are TGTGCCAGCAGCCAGGGGGCGGGAGAGGGCTACGAGCAGTACTTC.